This TCR beta chain was profiled in a study of cytomegalovirus exposure and HLA in healthy donors. To note about this clone: The target antigen is unknown.

The PCR made use of 60 Vbeta and 13 Jbeta primers. This table comes from immunoSEQ multiplex PCR, and its TCRdb copy is limited to in-frame clones, with some not included. The table shows some 150,000 clones, with 70% to 80% occurring only once. Broader study findings: Upon later analysis, HLA-associated TCR beta chains proved more clonally expanded than other, equally common chains. Most TCR sequences proved rare, with some public TCRs found in many donors.

The V end was cut by 0 bases, the J end by 4 bases, with 7 bases between. Germline V lookup: CDR1 SGHVS, CDR2 FQNEAQ. The CDR3 runs 14 residues. This TCR was recovered from a man between 60 and 70 years old in good health and CMV-seronegative. V is TRBV7-8 and J is TRBJ2-1, with a possible D match to TRBD2 (5 bases). The material sequenced was PBMCs. The CDR3 here is CASSLAGVYNEQFF. The DNA for the CDR3 is TGTGCCAGCAGCTTAGCGGGAGTTTACAATGAGCAGTTCTTC.